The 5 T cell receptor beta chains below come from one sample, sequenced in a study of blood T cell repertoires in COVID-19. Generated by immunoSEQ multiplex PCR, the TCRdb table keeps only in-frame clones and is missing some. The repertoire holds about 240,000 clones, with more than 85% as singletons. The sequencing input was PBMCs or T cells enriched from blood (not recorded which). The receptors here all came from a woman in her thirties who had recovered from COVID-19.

The CDR3 here is CASSSYRGPRNTEAFF. CDR3 bases: TGTGCCAGCAGCTCCTACAGGGGGCCTAGGAACACTGAAGCTTTCTTT. V usage is TRBV7-9 and J usage is TRBJ1-1; 9 nucleotides agree with TRBD1. V lost 4 bases to trimming and J lost 1 base; unmatched junction nucleotides: 7. The CDR3 is 16 amino acids. CDR1 and CDR2 (germline): SEHNR, FQNEAQ (reference sequence).

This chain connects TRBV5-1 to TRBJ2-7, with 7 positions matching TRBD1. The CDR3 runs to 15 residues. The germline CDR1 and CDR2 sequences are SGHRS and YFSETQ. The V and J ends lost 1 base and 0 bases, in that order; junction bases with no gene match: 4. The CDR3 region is CASSLWGQSSYEQYF. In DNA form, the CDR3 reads TGCGCCAGCAGCTTGTGGGGACAGAGCTCCTACGAGCAGTACTTC. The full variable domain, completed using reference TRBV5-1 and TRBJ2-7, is KAGVTQTPRYLIKTRGQQVTLSCSPISGHRSVSWYQQTPGQGLQFLFEYFSETQRNKGNFPGRFSGRQFSNSRSEMNVSTLELGDSALYLCASSLWGQSSYEQYFGPGTRLTVT.

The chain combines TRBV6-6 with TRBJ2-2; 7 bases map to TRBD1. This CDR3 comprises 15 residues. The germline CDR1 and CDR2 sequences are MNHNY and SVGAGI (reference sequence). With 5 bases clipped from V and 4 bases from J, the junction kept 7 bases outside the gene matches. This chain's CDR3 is CASSPTGSVTGELFF. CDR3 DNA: TGTGCCAGCAGTCCGACAGGGTCGGTCACCGGGGAGCTGTTTTTT.

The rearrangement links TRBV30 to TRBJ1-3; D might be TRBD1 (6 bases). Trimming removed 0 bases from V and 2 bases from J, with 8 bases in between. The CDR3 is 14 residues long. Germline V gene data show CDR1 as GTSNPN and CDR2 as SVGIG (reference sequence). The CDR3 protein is CAWSVGGAGNTIYF. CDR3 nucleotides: TGTGCCTGGAGTGTAGGGGGTGCTGGAAACACCATATATTTT.

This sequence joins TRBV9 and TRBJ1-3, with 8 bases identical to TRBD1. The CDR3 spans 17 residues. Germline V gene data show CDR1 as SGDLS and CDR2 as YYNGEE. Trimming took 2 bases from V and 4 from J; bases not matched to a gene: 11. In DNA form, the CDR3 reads TGTGCCAGCAGCGTCTCCCCCTATGACAGGGGAGGAAACACCATATATTTT. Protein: CASSVSPYDRGGNTIYF. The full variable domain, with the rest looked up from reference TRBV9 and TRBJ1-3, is DSGVTQTPKHLITATGQRVTLRCSPRSGDLSVYWYQQSLDQGLQFLIQYYNGEERAKGNILERFSAQQFPDLHSELNLSSLELGDSALYFCASSVSPYDRGGNTIYFGEGSWLTVV.